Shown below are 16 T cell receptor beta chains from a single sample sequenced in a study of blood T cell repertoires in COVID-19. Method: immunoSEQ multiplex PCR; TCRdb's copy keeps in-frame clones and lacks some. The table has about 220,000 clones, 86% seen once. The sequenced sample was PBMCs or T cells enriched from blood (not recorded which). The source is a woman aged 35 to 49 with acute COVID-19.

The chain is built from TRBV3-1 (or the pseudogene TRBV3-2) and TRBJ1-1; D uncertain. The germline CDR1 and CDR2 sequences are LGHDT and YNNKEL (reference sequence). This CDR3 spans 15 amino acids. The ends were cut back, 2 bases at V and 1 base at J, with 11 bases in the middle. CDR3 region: CASSQRPLANTEAFF. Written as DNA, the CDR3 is TGTGCCAGCAGCCAACGTCCGTTGGCGAACACTGAAGCTTTCTTT.

This chain's CDR3 is CASQGAGREKLFF. DNA of the CDR3: TGTGCTAGCCAGGGGGCGGGTAGAGAAAAACTGTTTTTT. The chain joins TRBV12-5 to TRBJ1-4; the match to TRBD1 covers 8 bases. CDR1 is LGHNT, CDR2 FRNRAP, per germline. The CDR3 loop spans 13 amino acids. Unmatched junction bases numbered 8, after V lost 9 bases and J lost 8 bases.

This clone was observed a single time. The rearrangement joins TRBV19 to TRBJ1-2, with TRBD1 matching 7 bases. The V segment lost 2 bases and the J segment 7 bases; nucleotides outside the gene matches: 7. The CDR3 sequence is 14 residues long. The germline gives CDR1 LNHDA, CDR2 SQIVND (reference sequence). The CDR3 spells CASSILQGGRGYTF. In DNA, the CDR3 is TGTGCCAGTAGTATACTTCAGGGGGGCCGTGGCTACACCTTC.

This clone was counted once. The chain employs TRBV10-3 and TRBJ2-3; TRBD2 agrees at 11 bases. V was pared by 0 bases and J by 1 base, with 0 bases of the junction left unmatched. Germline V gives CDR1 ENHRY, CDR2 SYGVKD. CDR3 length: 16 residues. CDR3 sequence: CAISESTSGGTDTQYF. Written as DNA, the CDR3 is TGTGCCATCAGTGAGTCGACTAGCGGGGGCACAGATACGCAGTATTTT.

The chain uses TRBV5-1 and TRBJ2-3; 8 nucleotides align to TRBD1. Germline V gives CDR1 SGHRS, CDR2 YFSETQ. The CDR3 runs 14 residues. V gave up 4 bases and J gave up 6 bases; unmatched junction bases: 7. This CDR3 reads CASSAGYRGDTQYF. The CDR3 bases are TGCGCCAGCAGCGCGGGCTACAGGGGGGATACGCAGTATTTT.

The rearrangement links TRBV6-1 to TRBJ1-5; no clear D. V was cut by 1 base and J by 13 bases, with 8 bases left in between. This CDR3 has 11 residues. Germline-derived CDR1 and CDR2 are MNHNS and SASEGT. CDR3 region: CASSEVSAQHF. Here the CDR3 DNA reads TGTGCCAGCAGTGAAGTGTCAGCGCAGCATTTT.

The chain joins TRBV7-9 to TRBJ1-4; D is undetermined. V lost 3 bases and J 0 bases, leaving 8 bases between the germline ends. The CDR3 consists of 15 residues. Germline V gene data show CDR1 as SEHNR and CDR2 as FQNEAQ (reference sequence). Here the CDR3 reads CASSLRSPTNEKLFF. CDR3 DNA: TGTGCCAGCAGCTTGAGAAGTCCAACTAATGAAAAACTGTTTTTT.

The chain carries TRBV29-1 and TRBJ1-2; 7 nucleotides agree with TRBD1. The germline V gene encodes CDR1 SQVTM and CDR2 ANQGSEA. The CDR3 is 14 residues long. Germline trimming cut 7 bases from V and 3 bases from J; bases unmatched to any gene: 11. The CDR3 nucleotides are TGCAGCGCGGGCCTGGACAGGTCCCACTATGGCTACACCTTC. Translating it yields CSAGLDRSHYGYTF.

This CDR3 reads CASGLGTVLNQPQHF. CDR3 DNA: TGTGCTAGTGGTTTGGGGACAGTCCTTAATCAGCCCCAGCATTTT. The V gene is TRBV12-5, the J gene TRBJ1-5; TRBD1 might be the D (6 bases). The CDR3 spans 15 residues. Trimming left V 1 base short and J 4 bases short, with 11 bases between. Germline-derived CDR1 and CDR2 are LGHNT and FRNRAP.

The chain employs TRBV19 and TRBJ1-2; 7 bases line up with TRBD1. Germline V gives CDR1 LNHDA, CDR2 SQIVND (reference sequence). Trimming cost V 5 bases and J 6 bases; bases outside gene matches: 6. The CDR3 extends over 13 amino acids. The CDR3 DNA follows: TGTGCCAGTAGTCGAGACAGGGTTCATGGCTACACCTTC. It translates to CASSRDRVHGYTF.

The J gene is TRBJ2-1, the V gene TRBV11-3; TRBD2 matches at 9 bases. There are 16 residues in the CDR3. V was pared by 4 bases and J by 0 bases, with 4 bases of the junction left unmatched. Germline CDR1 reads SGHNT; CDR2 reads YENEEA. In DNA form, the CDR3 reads TGTGCCAGCAGCTCTAGCGGGGCGCACTCCTACAATGAGCAGTTCTTC. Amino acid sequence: CASSSSGAHSYNEQFF. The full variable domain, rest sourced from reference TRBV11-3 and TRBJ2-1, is EAGVVQSPRYKIIEKKQPVAFWCNPISGHNTLYWYLQNLGQGPELLIRYENEEAVDDSQLPKDRFSAERLKGVDSTLKIQPAELGDSAVYLCASSSSGAHSYNEQFFGPGTRLTVL.

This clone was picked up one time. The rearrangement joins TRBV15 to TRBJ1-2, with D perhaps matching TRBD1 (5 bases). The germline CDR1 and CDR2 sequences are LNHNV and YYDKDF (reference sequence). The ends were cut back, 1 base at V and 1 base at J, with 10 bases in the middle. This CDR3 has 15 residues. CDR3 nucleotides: TGTGCCACCAGCAGAGGCAGGGCCGGTAACTATGGCTACACCTTC. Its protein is CATSRGRAGNYGYTF.

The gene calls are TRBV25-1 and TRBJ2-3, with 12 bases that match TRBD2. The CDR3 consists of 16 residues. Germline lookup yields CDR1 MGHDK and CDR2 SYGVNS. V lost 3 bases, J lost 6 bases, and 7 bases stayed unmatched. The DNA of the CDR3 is TGTGCCAGCAGTGAGGGCCGACTAGCGGGGGTTGATACGCAGTATTTT. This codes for CASSEGRLAGVDTQYF.

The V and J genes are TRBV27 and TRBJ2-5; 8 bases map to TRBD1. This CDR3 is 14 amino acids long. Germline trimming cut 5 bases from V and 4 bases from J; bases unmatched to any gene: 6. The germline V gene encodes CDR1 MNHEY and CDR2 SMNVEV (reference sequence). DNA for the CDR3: TGTGCCAGCAGTCCCCTAGGACAGGGAGAGACCCAGTACTTC. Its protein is CASSPLGQGETQYF.

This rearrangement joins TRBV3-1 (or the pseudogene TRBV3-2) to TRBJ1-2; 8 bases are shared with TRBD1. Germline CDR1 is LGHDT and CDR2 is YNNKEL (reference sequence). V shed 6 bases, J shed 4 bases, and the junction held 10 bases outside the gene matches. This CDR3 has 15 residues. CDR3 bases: TGTGCCAGCAGTCCCCCGACAGGGGCGGGCTATGGCTACACCTTC. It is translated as CASSPPTGAGYGYTF.

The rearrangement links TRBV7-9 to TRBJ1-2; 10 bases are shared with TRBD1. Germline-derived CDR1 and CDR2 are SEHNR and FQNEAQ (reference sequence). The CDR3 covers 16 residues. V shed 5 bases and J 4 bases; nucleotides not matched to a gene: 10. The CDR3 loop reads CASSPSPGQGTYGYTF. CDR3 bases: TGTGCCAGCAGCCCATCCCCGGGACAGGGGACCTATGGCTACACCTTC.